The 20 T cell receptor beta chains reported below all come from one sample, sequenced in a study of cytomegalovirus exposure and HLA in healthy donors. A multiplex PCR was run with 60 Vbeta primers and 13 Jbeta primers. Using immunoSEQ multiplex PCR, the repertoire was profiled, and TCRdb retains in-frame clones only, with some absent. This sample has around 190,000 clones, with about 88% found just once. The sample was PBMCs. These receptors were collected from a woman under 30 in good health and CMV-seronegative.

The chain uses TRBV1 and TRBJ2-1; the table calls TRBD2, which could not be checked here. TRBV1 is tagged as a pseudogene. This CDR3 comprises 13 residues. In DNA, the CDR3 is TGCACCCGATCAGTACTGACTAGCGGCATCTGGTTCTTC. Residues: CTRSVLTSGIWFF.

The chain joins TRBV7-2 to TRBJ2-5; D not certain. Germline CDR1 and CDR2: SGHTA and FQGNSA. This CDR3 is built from 13 residues. The V gene lost 5 bases and the J gene lost 1 base, with 8 bases spanning the gap. The CDR3 loop is CASSGHSQETQYF. CDR3 bases: TGTGCCAGCAGCGGTCACAGCCAAGAGACCCAGTACTTC.

The chain carries TRBV12-5 and TRBJ2-1; 10 positions agree with TRBD1. The ends lost 7 bases at V and 9 bases at J; junction bases unmatched: 9. This CDR3 has 14 amino acids. Germline lookup yields CDR1 LGHNT and CDR2 FRNRAP. This CDR3 is CASAQTGGRGEQFF. The CDR3 bases are TGTGCTAGTGCCCAGACAGGGGGCAGGGGTGAGCAGTTCTTC.

The chain joins TRBV7-2 to TRBJ2-1; 9 bases agree with TRBD2. This CDR3 is 16 amino acids long. Germline V CDR1 and CDR2: SGHTA, FQGNSA. J was trimmed by 10 bases and V by 3 bases; bases with no gene match: 13. The CDR3 reads CASSFGSGGPRGEQFF. DNA for the CDR3: TGTGCCAGCAGCTTTGGTAGCGGGGGCCCTAGGGGGGAGCAGTTCTTC. Based on the CDR3 plus reference TRBV7-2 and TRBJ2-1, the full variable domain is GAGVSQSPSNKVTEKGKDVELRCDPISGHTALYWYRQSLGQGLEFLIYFQGNSAPDKSGLPSDRFSAERTGGSVSTLTIQRTQQEDSAVYLCASSFGSGGPRGEQFFGPGTRLTVL.

The V and J genes are TRBV5-1 and TRBJ1-3; the D is unclear. The CDR3 length is 15 residues. Germline V gene data show CDR1 as SGHRS and CDR2 as YFSETQ. The V end was cut by 0 bases, the J end by 2 bases, with 9 bases between. CDR3 loop: CASSLDGLAGNTIYF. Written as DNA, the CDR3 is TGCGCCAGCAGCTTGGACGGTTTAGCTGGAAACACCATATATTTT.

CDR3 sequence (DNA): TGTGCCAGCAGCCCAGTGGGACAGGACTCCTACGAGCAGTACTTC. Its translation: CASSPVGQDSYEQYF. This sequence joins TRBV28 and TRBJ2-7; 8 nucleotides match TRBD1. The CDR3 extends over 15 amino acids. The J segment lost 0 bases and the V segment lost 6 bases, leaving 7 bases of the junction unmatched. CDR1 MDHEN and CDR2 SYDVKM come from the germline V gene.

The CDR3 DNA is TGTGCCACCGCGGGAGTAGGAGCCTACGAGCAGTACTTC. This sequence encodes CATAGVGAYEQYF. The V call is TRBV10-3, the J call TRBJ2-7; 7 positions agree with TRBD2. Unmatched junction bases numbered 8, after V lost 10 bases and J lost 2 bases. The V gene's germline CDR1 is ENHRY and CDR2 SYGVKD. The CDR3 has 13 amino acids.

V and J are TRBV5-4 and TRBJ2-3, with 8 nucleotides matching TRBD2. With V trimmed by 4 bases and J by 1 base, 11 bases remained unmatched. This CDR3 region has 17 residues. From germline, CDR1 is SGHNT and CDR2 YYREEE (reference sequence). CDR3 bases: TGTGCCAGCAGCCCCCGGGGAGGTAGCGGGGGCACAGATACGCAGTATTTT. It codes for CASSPRGGSGGTDTQYF.

The V call is TRBV7-9, the J call TRBJ1-1; D unresolved. The germline gives CDR1 SEHNR, CDR2 FQNEAQ (reference sequence). This CDR3 spans 14 amino acids. V was pared by 1 base and J by 1 base, with 7 bases between. The CDR3 loop is CASSLGAENTEAFF. CDR3 nucleotide sequence: TGTGCCAGCAGCTTAGGGGCAGAGAACACTGAAGCTTTCTTT. The full variable domain, completed using reference TRBV7-9 and TRBJ1-1, is DTGVSQNPRHKITKRGQNVTFRCDPISEHNRLYWYRQTLGQGPEFLTYFQNEAQLEKSRLLSDRFSAERPKGSFSTLEIQRTEQGDSAMYLCASSLGAENTEAFFGQGTRLTVV.

This clone appeared once. V is TRBV19 and J is TRBJ1-1; a weak D match, TRBD1 (5 bases). Germline assignment: CDR1 LNHDA and CDR2 SQIVND (reference sequence). The CDR3 is 13 residues long. With 3 bases removed from V and 7 bases from J, the gap between germline ends came to 12 bases. Here the CDR3 reads CASSIAGDLEAFF. CDR3 DNA sequence: TGTGCCAGTAGTATTGCGGGGGATCTTGAAGCTTTCTTT.

A word on this clone: One junction end disagrees with the germline gene, perhaps due to a read error. V is TRBV4-1 and J is TRBJ1-1; a possible D gene is TRBD1 (5 bases). CDR3 length: 13 amino acids. Germline lookup yields CDR1 MGHRA and CDR2 YSYEKL. The CDR3 is CASRQAGDGRAFF. In nucleotides, the CDR3 is TGCGCCAGCAGACAAGCGGGGGATGGGCGAGCTTTCTTT.

The CDR3 DNA reads as TGTGCCAGCAGCTTAGCCCCGGGAGGGGAAAAACTGTTTTTT. Translating gives CASSLAPGGEKLFF. The chain combines TRBV5-8 with TRBJ1-4; D not certain. Trimming removed 2 bases at V and 8 bases at J, with 13 bases between. Germline V gene sequence: CDR1 SGHTS, CDR2 YDEGEE. The CDR3 sequence is 14 residues long. The full variable domain, in which reference TRBV5-8 and TRBJ1-4 provide the parts outside the CDR3, is EAGVTQSPTHLIKTRGQQATLRCSPISGHTSVYWYQQALGLGLQFLLWYDEGEERNRGNFPPRFSGRQFPNYSSELNVNALELEDSALYLCASSLAPGGEKLFFGSGTQLSVL.

V usage is TRBV13 and J usage is TRBJ2-7; D not certain. Trimming took off 0 bases at V and 2 bases at J, with 5 bases between the two ends. CDR3 length: 13 amino acids. CDR1 is PRHDT, CDR2 FYEKMQ, per germline (reference sequence). The CDR3 region has the DNA TGTGCCAGCAGCTTAGGGGTAGCCTACGAGCAGTACTTC. It codes for CASSLGVAYEQYF.

In this sample, this clone turned up once. The gene calls are TRBV6-1 and TRBJ2-1; D may be TRBD1 (5 bases). Germline V gene sequence: CDR1 MNHNS, CDR2 SASEGT. This CDR3 is built from 15 residues. V was trimmed by 2 bases and J by 0 bases, leaving 8 bases between them. This CDR3 is CASSERDSSYNEQFF. The DNA for the CDR3 is TGTGCCAGCAGTGAACGAGACAGCTCCTACAATGAGCAGTTCTTC.

The rearrangement joins TRBV5-4 to TRBJ2-3, with D maybe TRBD2 (6 bases). This CDR3 has 16 amino acids. Trimming pared 4 bases from V and 2 bases from J, leaving 17 bases between. Per germline, CDR1 SGHNT and CDR2 YYREEE (reference sequence). The CDR3 spells CASSRPGGLLTDTQYF. As DNA, the CDR3 is TGTGCCAGCAGCCGCCCCGGAGGGCTACTCACAGATACGCAGTATTTT.

As regards this clone: This CDR3 is also generated by other DNA sequences in the sample. This rearrangement joins TRBV9 to TRBJ1-1; D might be TRBD1 (5 bases). CDR1 is SGDLS, CDR2 YYNGEE, per germline. V was pared by 0 bases and J by 1 base, with 7 bases between. This CDR3 comprises 14 residues. CDR3 protein: CASSVGRENTEAFF. Here the CDR3 DNA reads TGTGCCAGCAGCGTAGGCAGGGAGAACACTGAAGCTTTCTTT.

On this clone: At one end the junction does not follow the germline gene, possibly because of a read error. Here the CDR3 DNA reads TGTGCCAGCAGTGAAGGGCCACGGGACACCGGGGAACTGTTTTTT. It translates to CASSEGPRDTGELFF. V gene TRBV25-1 combines with J gene TRBJ2-2; D might be TRBD1 (6 bases). The CDR3 is made up of 15 amino acids. CDR1 is MGHDK, CDR2 SYGVNS, per germline.

Note on this clone: The junction differs from germline at one of its ends, possibly a read error. The rearrangement joins TRBV7-9 to TRBJ2-5, with 9 nucleotides matching TRBD1. The CDR3 consists of 13 residues. Per the germline V gene, CDR1 is SEHNR and CDR2 is FQNEAQ (reference sequence). The chain's CDR3 is CASSPDRGETQYF. DNA of the CDR3: TGTGCTAGCAGCCCGGACAGGGGAGAGACCCAGTACTTC. Using reference TRBV7-9 and TRBJ2-5 for the parts outside the CDR3, the full variable domain is DTGVSQNPRHKITKRGQNVTFRCDPISEHNRLYWYRQTLGQGPEFLTYFQNEAQLEKSRLLSDRFSAERPKGSFSTLEIQRTEQGDSAMYLCASSPDRGETQYFGPGTRLLVL.

J is TRBJ1-4 and V is TRBV29-1, with D possibly TRBD1 on 6 matching bases. The CDR3 is 14 residues long. Trimming removed 5 bases from V and 7 bases from J, with 17 bases in between. Germline V gene sequence: CDR1 SQVTM, CDR2 ANQGSEA. CDR3 in DNA: TGCAGCGTTCAGCCAGGGGACGACGGTGAAAAACTGTTTTTT. This gives the protein CSVQPGDDGEKLFF.

This chain joins TRBV10-3 and TRBJ2-1; 8 bases fit TRBD1. Per the germline V gene, CDR1 is ENHRY and CDR2 is SYGVKD. V dropped 11 bases and J dropped 4; count of bases not matched to a gene: 7. This CDR3 spans 13 amino acids. DNA for the CDR3: TGTGCCGCGGGGACAGGCCTATACAATGAGCAGTTCTTC. It encodes CAAGTGLYNEQFF.